This T cell receptor (beta chain) appears in the sequencing data of a study of HIV-infected patients and healthy controls. Regarding the study as a whole: The study did not determine the donors' HLA types.

Whole blood was used without fractionation, so all unsorted peripheral T cells were included. The length of the CDR3 is 17 residues. Germline trimming cut 5 bases from V and 5 bases from J; bases unmatched to any gene: 13. Germline CDR1 and CDR2: LNHDA and SQIVND (reference sequence). Alpha and beta constant-region primers primed reverse transcription of about 500 ng RNA. Alpha and beta chain libraries were made separately by chain-specific third strand synthesis with multiplexing indices. TCRdb passed the 5' RACE reads through MiXCR, listing each CDR3 protein once. The table includes about 7,000 distinct CDR3 sequences, 9% to 9.5% detected once. Sample share makes this clonotype medium-sized. Its target is unknown.

This receptor was identified in an adult with HIV infection. The material sequenced was blood, taken before antiretroviral therapy. The chain joins TRBV19 to TRBJ2-5, with 11 bases lining up with TRBD2. The CDR3 DNA reads as TGTGCCAGTAGTGCCGTCATAGCGGGAGGGCCCGGTGAGACCCAGTACTTC. It specifies CASSAVIAGGPGETQYF.